This TCR beta chain was captured by sequencing in a study of blood T cell repertoires in COVID-19. About the research overall: PBMCs, B-cell-depleted T cells, or T cells provided the cDNA or gDNA that made up the material.

Turning to this clone: This CDR3 is also generated by other DNA sequences in the sample.

CDR1 and CDR2 from the germline V gene are SGDLS and YYNGEE. The CDR3 extends over 15 amino acids. V was pared by 0 bases and J by 2 bases, with 0 bases of the junction left unmatched. Authors' methods: Amplification with reference gene primers provided the estimates of nucleated cell counts. Libraries were prepared by immunoSEQ multiplex PCR; TCRdb keeps only in-frame clonotypes and omits some of them. V, J and clone size were drawn from that table, and D and trimming were deduced from the DNA. The repertoire includes 250,000 to 300,000 clones, 89% of them detected once, and 0.94% sits in the top ten.

The sample taken for sequencing was peripheral blood. The clonotype was recovered from a woman aged 40 to 50 who had recovered from COVID-19. J is TRBJ2-1 and V is TRBV9, with TRBD2 matching over 9 bases. As DNA, the CDR3 is TGTGCCAGCAGCGTAGGACTAGCGGCCTACAATGAGCAGTTCTTC. Amino acid sequence: CASSVGLAAYNEQFF.